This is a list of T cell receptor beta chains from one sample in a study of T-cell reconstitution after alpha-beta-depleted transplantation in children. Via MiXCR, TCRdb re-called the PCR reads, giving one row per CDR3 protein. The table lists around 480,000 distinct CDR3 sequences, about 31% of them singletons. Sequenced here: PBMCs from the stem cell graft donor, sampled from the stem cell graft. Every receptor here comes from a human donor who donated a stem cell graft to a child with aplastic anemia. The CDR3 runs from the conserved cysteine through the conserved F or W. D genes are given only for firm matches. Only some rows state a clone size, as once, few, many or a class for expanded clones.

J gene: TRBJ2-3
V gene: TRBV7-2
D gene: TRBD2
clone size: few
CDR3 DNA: TGTGCCAGCAGTAGACTAGCGGGACGGTGGCCAGATACGCAGTATTTT
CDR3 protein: CASSRLAGRWPDTQYF

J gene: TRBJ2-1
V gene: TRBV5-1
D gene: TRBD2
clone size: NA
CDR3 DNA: TGCGCCAGCAGCTCCAGCGGGATCGCCTACAATGAGCAGTTCTTC
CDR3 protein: CASSSSGIAYNEQFF

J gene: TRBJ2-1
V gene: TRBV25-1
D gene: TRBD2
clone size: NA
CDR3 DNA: TGTGCCAGCACCCTAGCGGGAGGGACCTACAATGAGCAGTTCTTC
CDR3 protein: CASTLAGGTYNEQFF

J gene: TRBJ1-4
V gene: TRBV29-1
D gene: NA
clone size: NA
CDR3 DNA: TGCAGCGTGTGGGGTGGGGGACGAGCAAAACTGTTTTTT
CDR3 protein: CSVWGGGRAKLFF

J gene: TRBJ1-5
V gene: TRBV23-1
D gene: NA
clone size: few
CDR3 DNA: TGCGCCAGCAGTCACCCAGGACAAAATCAGCCCCAGCATTTT
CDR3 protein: CASSHPGQNQPQHF

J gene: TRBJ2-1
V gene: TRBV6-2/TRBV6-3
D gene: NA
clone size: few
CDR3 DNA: TGTGCCAGCAGTTACTCCGGGGGTGGGGGTGAGCAGTTCTTC
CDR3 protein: CASSYSGGGGEQFF

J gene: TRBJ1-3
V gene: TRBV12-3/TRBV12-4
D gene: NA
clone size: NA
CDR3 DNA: TGTGCCAGCAGTTTACGGGCAGGTTCAGGAAACACCATATATTTT
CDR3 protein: CASSLRAGSGNTIYF

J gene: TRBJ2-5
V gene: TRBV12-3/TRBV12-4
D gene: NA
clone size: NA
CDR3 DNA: TGTGCCAGCAGTTTCCTAGGACTGGAGACCCAGTACTTC
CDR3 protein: CASSFLGLETQYF

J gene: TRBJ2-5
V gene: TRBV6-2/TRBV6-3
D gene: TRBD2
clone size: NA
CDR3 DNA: TGTGCCAGCAGACCAGGGACTAGCGGGCGCAGCGGATTACAGTACTTC
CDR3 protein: CASRPGTSGRSGLQYF

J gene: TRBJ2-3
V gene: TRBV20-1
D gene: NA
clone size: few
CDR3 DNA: TGCAGTGCTAGAGATAGGAGAGATACGCAGTATTTT
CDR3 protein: CSARDRRDTQYF

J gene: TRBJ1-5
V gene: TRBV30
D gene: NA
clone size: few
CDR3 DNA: TGTGCCTGGAGTGGACTAGATGGTCAGCCCCAGCATTTT
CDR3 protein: CAWSGLDGQPQHF

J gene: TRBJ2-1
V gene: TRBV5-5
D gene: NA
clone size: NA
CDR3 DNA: TGTGCCAGCAGCTTGGACGCTACCTCCTACAATGAGCAGTTCTTC
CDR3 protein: CASSLDATSYNEQFF

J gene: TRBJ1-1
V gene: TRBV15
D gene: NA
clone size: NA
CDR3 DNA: TGTGCCACCAGCAGTCTCCGTCGGAACACTGAAGCTTTCTTT
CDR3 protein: CATSSLRRNTEAFF

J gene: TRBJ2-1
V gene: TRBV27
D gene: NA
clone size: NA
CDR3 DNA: TGTGCCAGCAGTTGGAACTGGGGGAGTCAAAATGAGCAGTTCTTC
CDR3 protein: CASSWNWGSQNEQFF

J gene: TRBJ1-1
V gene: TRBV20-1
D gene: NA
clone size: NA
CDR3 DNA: TGCAGTGCTAGCGCAGGGCGTGAAGCTTTCTTT
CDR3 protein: CSASAGREAFF

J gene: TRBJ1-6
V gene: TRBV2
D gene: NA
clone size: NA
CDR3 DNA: TGTGCCAGCAGGGACAGCGATAATTCACCCCTCCACTTT
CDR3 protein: CASRDSDNSPLHF

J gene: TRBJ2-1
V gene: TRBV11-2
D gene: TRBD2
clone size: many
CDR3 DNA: TGTGCCAGCAGCTTACCCGGAGCGGGAGGTGAGCAGTTCTTC
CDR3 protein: CASSLPGAGGEQFF

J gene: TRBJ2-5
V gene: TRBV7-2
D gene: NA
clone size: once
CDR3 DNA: TGTGCCAGCAGCTCCCGTAGAATCGAGACCCAGTACTTC
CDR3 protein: CASSSRRIETQYF

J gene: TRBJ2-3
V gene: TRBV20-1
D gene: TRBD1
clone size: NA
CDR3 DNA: TGCAGTGCCACTACAGGGGGCTTAAGAGATACGCAGTATTTT
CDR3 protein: CSATTGGLRDTQYF

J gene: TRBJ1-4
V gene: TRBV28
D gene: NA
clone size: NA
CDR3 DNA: TGTGCCAGCGCAGCTAATGAAAAACTGTTTTTT
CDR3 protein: CASAANEKLFF

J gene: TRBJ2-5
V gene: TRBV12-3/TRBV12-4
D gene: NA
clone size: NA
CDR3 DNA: TGTGCCAGCAATTGGGGGGCAGGAGAGACCCAGTACTTC
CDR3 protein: CASNWGAGETQYF

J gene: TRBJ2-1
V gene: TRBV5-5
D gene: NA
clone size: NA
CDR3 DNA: TGTGCCAGCAGCTTGGTTATCAGGGGCGATGAGCAGTTCTTC
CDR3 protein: CASSLVIRGDEQFF

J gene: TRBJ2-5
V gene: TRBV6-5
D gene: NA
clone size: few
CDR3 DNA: TGTGCCAGCAGTTACTCCCAGGTCCAAGAGACCCAGTACTTC
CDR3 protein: CASSYSQVQETQYF

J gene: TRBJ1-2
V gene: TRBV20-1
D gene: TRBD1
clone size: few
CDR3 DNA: TGCAGTGCGCCAGACAGGGTCGCTAACTATGGCTACACCTTC
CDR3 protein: CSAPDRVANYGYTF

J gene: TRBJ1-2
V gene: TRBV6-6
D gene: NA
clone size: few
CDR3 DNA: TGTGCCAGCAGTCGATTCCAGGTCGATGGCTACACCTTC
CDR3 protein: CASSRFQVDGYTF

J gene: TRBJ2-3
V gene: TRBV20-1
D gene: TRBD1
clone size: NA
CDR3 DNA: TGCAGTGCGTTGGACAGGGAGCTCGATACGCAGTATTTT
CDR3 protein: CSALDRELDTQYF

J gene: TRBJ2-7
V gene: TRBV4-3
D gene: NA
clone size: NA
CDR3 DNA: TGCGCCAGCAGCCGATGGACAGCCTACGAGCAGTACTTC
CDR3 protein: CASSRWTAYEQYF

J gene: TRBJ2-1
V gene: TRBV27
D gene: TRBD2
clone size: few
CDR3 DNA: TGTGCCAGCAGACTAGCGGGAGGGGCCTATGAGCAGTTCTTC
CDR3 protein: CASRLAGGAYEQFF

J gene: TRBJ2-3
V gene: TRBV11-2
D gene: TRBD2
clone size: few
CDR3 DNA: TGTGCCAGCAGCTTCGTGCGGGAGTTTCTTTATAGCACAGATACGCAGTATTTT
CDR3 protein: CASSFVREFLYSTDTQYF

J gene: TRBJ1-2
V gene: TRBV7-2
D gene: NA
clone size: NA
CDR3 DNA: TGTGCCAGCAGCTCTGGCAGCGGGGGGCGGTATGGCTACACCTTC
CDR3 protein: CASSSGSGGRYGYTF

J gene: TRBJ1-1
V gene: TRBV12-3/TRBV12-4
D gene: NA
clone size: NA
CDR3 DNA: TGTGCCAGCAGTTTTGGGGTGTTAAGGACCATTCCCAACACTGAAGCTTTCTTT
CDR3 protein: CASSFGVLRTIPNTEAFF

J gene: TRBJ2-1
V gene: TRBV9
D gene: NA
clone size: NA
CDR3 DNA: TGTGCCAGCAGCGAAACGAGTGGGCGGCTAAACCATGAGCAGTTCTTC
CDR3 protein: CASSETSGRLNHEQFF

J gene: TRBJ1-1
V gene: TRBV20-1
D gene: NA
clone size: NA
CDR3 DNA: TGCAGTGCTGGATTACCGGGAGCGAACACTGAAGCTTTCTTT
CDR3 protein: CSAGLPGANTEAFF

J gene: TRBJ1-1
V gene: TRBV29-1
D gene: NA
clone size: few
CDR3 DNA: TGCAGCGTTGCCCGGTCCCAGGCAGTCACTGAAGCTTTCTTT
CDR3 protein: CSVARSQAVTEAFF

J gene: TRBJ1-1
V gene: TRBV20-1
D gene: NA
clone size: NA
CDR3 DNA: TGCAGTGCTAGAGCCTTACAAGGAGCCTACACTGAAGCTTTCTTT
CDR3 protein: CSARALQGAYTEAFF

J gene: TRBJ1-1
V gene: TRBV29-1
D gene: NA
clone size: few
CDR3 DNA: TGCAGCGTTGCGGGGGCCCGTCTCCCGGGCACTGAAGCTTTCTTT
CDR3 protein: CSVAGARLPGTEAFF

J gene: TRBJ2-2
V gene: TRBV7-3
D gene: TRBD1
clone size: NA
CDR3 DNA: TGTGCCAGCAGCTCCCAGGGGGCCGGCGGGGAGCTGTTTTTT
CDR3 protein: CASSSQGAGGELFF

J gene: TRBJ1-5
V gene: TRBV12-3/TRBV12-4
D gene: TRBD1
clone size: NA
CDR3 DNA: TGTGCCAGCAGCCGGACAGGGCGAAATCAGCCCCAGCATTTT
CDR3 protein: CASSRTGRNQPQHF

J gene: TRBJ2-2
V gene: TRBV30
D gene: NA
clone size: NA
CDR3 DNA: TGTGCCTGGAGTGACCAAGCCGGGGAGCTGTTTTTT
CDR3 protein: CAWSDQAGELFF

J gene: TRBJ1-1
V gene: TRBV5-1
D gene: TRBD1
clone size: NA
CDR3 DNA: TGCGCCAGCAGCTTTGCTGGACAGGGGAACACTGAAGCTTTCTTT
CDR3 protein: CASSFAGQGNTEAFF

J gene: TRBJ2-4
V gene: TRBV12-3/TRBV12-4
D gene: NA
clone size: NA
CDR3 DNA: TGTGCCAGCAGTTTCAGGGGCAGTGCCAAAAACATTCAGTACTTC
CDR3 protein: CASSFRGSAKNIQYF

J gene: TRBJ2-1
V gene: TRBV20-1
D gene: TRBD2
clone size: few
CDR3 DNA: TGCAGTGCCCCCATTAGCGGGAGGGCCCGCAGAGAGCAGTTCTTC
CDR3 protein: CSAPISGRARREQFF

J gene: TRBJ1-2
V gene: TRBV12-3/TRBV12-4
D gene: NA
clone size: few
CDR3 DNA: TGTGCCAGCACCCTAGGAGGGATCGGTGGCTACACCTTC
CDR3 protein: CASTLGGIGGYTF

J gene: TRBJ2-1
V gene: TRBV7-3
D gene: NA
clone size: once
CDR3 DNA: TGTGCCAGCAGCTTGGGCGGCGGGGGCGATGAGCAGTTCTTC
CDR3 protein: CASSLGGGGDEQFF

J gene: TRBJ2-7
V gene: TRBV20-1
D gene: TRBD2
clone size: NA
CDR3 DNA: TGCAGTGCTAGATTCCTCCGGGAGGAGAGACCCTACGAGCAGTACTTC
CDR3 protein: CSARFLREERPYEQYF

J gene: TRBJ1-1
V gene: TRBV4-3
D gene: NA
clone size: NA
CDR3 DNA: TGCGCCAGCAGCCTTACGAGTGGGCGAACTGAAGCTTTCTTT
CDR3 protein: CASSLTSGRTEAFF

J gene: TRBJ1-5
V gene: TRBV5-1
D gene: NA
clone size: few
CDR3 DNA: TGCGCCAGCAGCTTGGTTCCGGGTAGCAATCAGCCCCAGCATTTT
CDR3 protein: CASSLVPGSNQPQHF

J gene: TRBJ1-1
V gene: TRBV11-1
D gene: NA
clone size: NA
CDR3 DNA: TGTGCCAGCAGCACCCCGGAGGGGATGGGCACTGAAGCTTTCTTT
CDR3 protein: CASSTPEGMGTEAFF

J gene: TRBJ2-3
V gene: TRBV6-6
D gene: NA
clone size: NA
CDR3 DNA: TGTGCCAGCAGTTACGGGGCGGCAGATACGCAGTATTTT
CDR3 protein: CASSYGAADTQYF

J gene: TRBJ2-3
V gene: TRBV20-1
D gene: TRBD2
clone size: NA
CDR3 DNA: TGCAGTGCTCCTCCTCTCGTTCTAGCGGAAGGGGACACAGATACGCAGTATTTT
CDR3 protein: CSAPPLVLAEGDTDTQYF